These T cell receptor beta chains were read from a single sample in a study of blood T cell repertoires in COVID-19. Measured with immunoSEQ multiplex PCR; TCRdb has only the in-frame clones, and not every one. The repertoire holds 180,000 or so clones, with 89% as singletons. Sequencing was carried out using PBMCs or T cells enriched from blood (not recorded which). These receptors all stem from a woman aged 40 to 49 with acute COVID-19. The CDR3 runs from the conserved cysteine through the conserved F or W. The D gene is left open where the match is weak. The size entry is marked missing in some rows and otherwise reads once, few, many or a size class.

size | J | V | D | CDR3 | DNA
- | TRBJ2-7 | TRBV7-9 | - | CASSLVAGVGEQYF | TGTGCCAGCAGCTTAGTTGCAGGGGTGGGGGAGCAGTACTTC
- | TRBJ1-2 | TRBV15 | TRBD1 | CATSPETGDSYGYTF | TGTGCCACCAGCCCAGAAACAGGGGATAGCTATGGCTACACCTTC
once | TRBJ2-5 | TRBV7-2 | - | CASSATDQETQYF | TGTGCCAGCAGCGCGACAGACCAAGAGACCCAGTACTTC
once | TRBJ1-2 | TRBV19 | TRBD1 | CASQTGEYGYTF | TGTGCCAGTCAGACAGGGGAGTATGGCTACACCTTC
- | TRBJ2-2 | TRBV7-9 | TRBD1 | CASSPTGQGPLPGELFF | TGTGCCAGCAGTCCCACGGGACAGGGGCCTTTGCCCGGGGAGCTGTTTTTT
- | TRBJ2-7 | TRBV7-2 | - | CASSLIQYEQYF | TGTGCCAGCAGCTTAATCCAATACGAGCAGTACTTC
once | TRBJ1-1 | TRBV29-1 | - | CSGEDNTEAFF | TGCAGCGGAGAGGATAACACTGAAGCTTTCTTT
- | TRBJ2-7 | TRBV21-1 | - | CASRRPLDQQGEDGYEQYF | TGTGCCAGCAGACGCCCGCTGGATCAACAGGGGGAGGACGGCTACGAGCAGTACTTC
- | TRBJ2-7 | TRBV7-2 | - | CASRSGGGFNEQYF | TGTGCCAGCAGATCAGGCGGCGGGTTCAACGAGCAGTACTTC
- | TRBJ1-2 | TRBV28 | TRBD1 | CASSLMAGGNYGYTF | TGTGCCAGCAGTTTAATGGCAGGGGGCAACTATGGCTACACCTTC
- | TRBJ2-3 | TRBV7-6 | - | CASSFEGHTDTQYF | TGTGCCAGCAGCTTTGAGGGACACACAGATACGCAGTATTTT
- | TRBJ2-7 | TRBV7-2 | - | CASSIYPGISYEQYF | TGTGCCAGCAGCATATACCCGGGGATTTCCTACGAGCAGTACTTC
- | TRBJ1-6 | TRBV27 | TRBD1 | CASSFQGGTNSPLHF | TGTGCCAGCAGTTTTCAGGGGGGTACGAATTCACCCCTCCACTTT
- | TRBJ1-2 | TRBV7-8 | TRBD1 | CASSATRGLDYGYTF | TGTGCCAGCAGCGCAACCAGGGGGCTGGACTATGGCTACACCTTC
- | TRBJ1-5 | TRBV19 | - | CASSLDSDQPQHF | TGTGCCAGTAGCTTGGACTCGGATCAGCCCCAGCATTTT
few | TRBJ2-5 | TRBV11-2 | TRBD2 | CASSASGLAGETQYF | TGTGCCAGCAGCGCCTCGGGACTAGCTGGCGAGACCCAGTACTTC
- | TRBJ2-1 | TRBV5-1 | TRBD1 | CASRMTGDDEQFF | TGCGCCAGCAGAATGACAGGGGATGATGAGCAGTTCTTC
- | TRBJ2-5 | TRBV3-1/TRBV3-2 | TRBD2 | CASSHLAGGTQETQYF | TGTGCCAGCAGCCATTTAGCGGGAGGAACCCAAGAGACCCAGTACTTC
- | TRBJ2-3 | TRBV6-5 | - | CVSQGRDTSTDTQYF | TGTGTCTCACAAGGGCGGGATACTAGCACAGATACGCAGTATTTT
- | TRBJ1-4 | TRBV12-3/TRBV12-4 | - | CASRDRTNEKLFF | TGTGCCAGCAGGGACAGAACTAATGAAAAACTGTTTTTT
- | TRBJ2-7 | TRBV7-8 | - | CASSSQGQVSRGRPLEQYF | TGTGCCAGCAGCTCCCAGGGTCAGGTTTCCAGGGGCCGCCCGTTGGAGCAGTACTTC
- | TRBJ1-5 | TRBV28 | - | CASSLTTDGVGNQPQHF | TGTGCCAGCAGTCTGACAACGGACGGGGTTGGCAATCAGCCCCAGCATTTT
- | TRBJ1-5 | TRBV30 | - | CAWSRDSGRPQHF | TGTGCCTGGAGTCGGGACTCCGGGAGGCCCCAGCATTTT
once | TRBJ1-4 | TRBV5-1 | TRBD1 | CASSWGQGATNEKLFF | TGCGCCAGCAGCTGGGGACAGGGGGCAACTAATGAAAAACTGTTTTTT
once | TRBJ2-2 | TRBV19 | TRBD1 | CASRPRRDRGHGGELFF | TGTGCCAGTAGACCACGCCGGGACAGGGGGCACGGCGGGGAGCTGTTTTTT
- | TRBJ1-4 | TRBV6-5 | TRBD1 | CASSPTGVNEKLFF | TGTGCCAGCAGCCCGACAGGGGTTAATGAAAAACTGTTTTTT
- | TRBJ1-6 | TRBV18 | - | CASSPRSDETLHF | TGTGCCAGCTCACCAAGAAGCGACGAGACCCTCCACTTT
- | TRBJ1-5 | TRBV15 | TRBD1 | CATSTRQGAVWGNQPQHF | TGTGCCACCAGCACAAGACAGGGAGCCGTATGGGGCAATCAGCCCCAGCATTTT
- | TRBJ1-6 | TRBV14 | - | CASSLRTVGGSPLHF | TGTGCCAGCAGCCTTCGGACGGTCGGGGGTTCACCCCTCCACTTT
- | TRBJ2-1 | TRBV9 | - | CASSVDPHPNNEQFF | TGTGCCAGCAGCGTAGATCCACACCCCAACAATGAGCAGTTCTTC
- | TRBJ2-7 | TRBV28 | - | CASTAVDEQYF | TGTGCCAGCACAGCGGTCGACGAGCAGTACTTC
- | TRBJ1-4 | TRBV5-6 | TRBD1 | CASSLGARDSEEKLFF | TGTGCCAGCAGCTTGGGGGCAAGGGACAGTGAGGAAAAACTGTTTTTT
- | TRBJ2-3 | TRBV7-9 | TRBD1 | CASSFGQEFSDTQYF | TGTGCCAGCAGCTTTGGACAGGAATTCTCAGATACGCAGTATTTT
- | TRBJ1-3 | TRBV5-1 | TRBD1 | CASSFTGGYGNTIYF | TGCGCCAGCAGCTTTACAGGGGGCTATGGAAACACCATATATTTT
- | TRBJ2-6 | TRBV1 | - | CTSSHSGSSGANVLTF | TGCACCAGCAGCCACTCTGGGAGCTCTGGGGCCAACGTCCTGACTTTC
- | TRBJ2-3 | TRBV27 | - | CASARDSSTDTQYF | TGTGCCAGCGCGAGGGACTCCTCCACAGATACGCAGTATTTT
- | TRBJ2-5 | TRBV5-6 | - | CASREGPGVTQETQYF | TGTGCCAGCAGAGAAGGGCCGGGGGTGACTCAAGAGACCCAGTACTTC
- | TRBJ2-1 | TRBV27 | - | CASSTRTYGVRFF | TGTGCCAGCAGTACCCGCACCTACGGAGTTCGGTTCTTC
- | TRBJ1-6 | TRBV5-4 | - | CASSLNDLAEGNSPLHF | TGTGCCAGCAGCTTGAACGATCTGGCGGAGGGTAATTCACCCCTCCACTTT
- | TRBJ1-2 | TRBV4-2 | - | CASSQERRANYGYTF | TGTGCCAGCAGCCAAGAACGCAGGGCTAACTATGGCTACACCTTC
- | TRBJ1-1 | TRBV11-2 | - | CASSLDRERETNTEAFF | TGTGCCAGCAGCTTAGATCGGGAACGTGAGACTAACACTGAAGCTTTCTTT
once | TRBJ2-3 | TRBV30 | TRBD1 | CAWKPRGPTDTQYF | TGTGCCTGGAAACCCAGGGGGCCAACAGATACGCAGTATTTT
- | TRBJ2-5 | TRBV3-1/TRBV3-2 | TRBD2 | CASSQARRAWREMETQYF | TGTGCCAGCAGCCAAGCCCGCAGGGCGTGGCGGGAGATGGAGACCCAGTACTTC
- | TRBJ1-4 | TRBV19 | TRBD1 | CASSIGQGDEKLFF | TGTGCCAGTAGTATCGGACAGGGGGATGAAAAACTGTTTTTT
- | TRBJ1-1 | TRBV2 | - | CASRPPRLNTEAFF | TGTGCCAGCAGGCCCCCTAGGCTGAACACTGAAGCTTTCTTT
few | TRBJ2-5 | TRBV13 | - | CASSLRRVQETQYF | TGTGCCAGCAGCTTAAGACGGGTTCAAGAGACCCAGTACTTC
few | TRBJ1-3 | TRBV7-9 | - | CASSLRQGPGNTIYF | TGTGCCAGCAGCTTAAGGCAGGGTCCTGGAAACACCATATATTTT
- | TRBJ2-2 | TRBV5-1 | - | CASSLDGVSTGELFF | TGCGCCAGCAGCTTGGATGGAGTAAGCACCGGGGAGCTGTTTTTT
once | TRBJ2-7 | TRBV7-2 | - | CASSLVGILGTRSYEQYF | TGTGCCAGCAGCTTAGTGGGCATACTAGGTACAAGATCCTACGAGCAGTACTTC
- | TRBJ2-7 | TRBV7-2 | - | CASSHPSEISLEQYF | TGTGCCAGCAGCCATCCTAGCGAAATAAGTCTCGAGCAGTACTTC
once | TRBJ2-3 | TRBV10-2 | TRBD1 | CASGPGQTDTQYF | TGCGCCAGTGGACCGGGACAGACAGATACGCAGTATTTT
- | TRBJ2-5 | TRBV21-1 | - | CASFGGRGFRETQYF | TGTGCCAGCTTCGGGGGGAGGGGGTTTAGAGAGACCCAGTACTTC
- | TRBJ2-3 | TRBV7-2 | - | CASSLIGSGTDTQYF | TGTGCCAGCAGCTTAATCGGGAGTGGCACAGATACGCAGTATTTT
- | TRBJ1-2 | TRBV19 | - | CASKEDAREGYTF | TGTGCCAGTAAGGAGGATGCCCGAGAGGGCTACACCTTC
once | TRBJ2-5 | TRBV30 | - | CAWSVLNQETQYF | TGTGCCTGGAGTGTACTAAACCAAGAGACCCAGTACTTC
few | TRBJ1-6 | TRBV30 | - | CAWSRSYSGQSNSPLHF | TGTGCCTGGAGTCGGAGCTACTCTGGACAGTCCAACTCACCCCTCCACTTT
- | TRBJ1-4 | TRBV19 | - | CASTPGTLTNEKLFF | TGTGCCAGTACTCCCGGGACTTTAACTAATGAAAAACTGTTTTTT
once | TRBJ1-4 | TRBV5-6 | - | CASHRGNEKLFF | TGTGCCAGCCATCGAGGTAATGAAAAACTGTTTTTT
- | TRBJ2-3 | TRBV11-2 | TRBD2 | CASSPGLAHPDTQYF | TGTGCCAGCAGCCCCGGACTAGCCCATCCAGATACGCAGTATTTT
few | TRBJ2-5 | TRBV7-3 | - | CASSLRRRETQYF | TGTGCCAGCAGCTTACGGAGGAGGGAGACCCAGTACTTC